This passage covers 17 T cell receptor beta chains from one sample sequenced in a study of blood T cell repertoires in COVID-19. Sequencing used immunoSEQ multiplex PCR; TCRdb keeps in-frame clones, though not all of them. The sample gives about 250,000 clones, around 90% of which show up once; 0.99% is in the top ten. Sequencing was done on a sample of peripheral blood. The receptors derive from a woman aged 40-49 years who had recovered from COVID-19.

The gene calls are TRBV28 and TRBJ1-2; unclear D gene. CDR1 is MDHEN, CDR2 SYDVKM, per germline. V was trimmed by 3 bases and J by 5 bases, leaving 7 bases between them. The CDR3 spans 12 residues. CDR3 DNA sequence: TGTGCCAGCAGTTTGTCGCGTTATGGCTACACCTTC. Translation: CASSLSRYGYTF.

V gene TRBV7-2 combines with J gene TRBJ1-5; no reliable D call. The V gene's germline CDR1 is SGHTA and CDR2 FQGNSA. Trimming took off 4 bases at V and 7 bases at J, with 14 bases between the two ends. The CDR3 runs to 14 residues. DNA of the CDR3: TGTGCCAGCAGCTCCCCTGCTCCGGGGCAGCCCCAGCATTTT. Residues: CASSSPAPGQPQHF.

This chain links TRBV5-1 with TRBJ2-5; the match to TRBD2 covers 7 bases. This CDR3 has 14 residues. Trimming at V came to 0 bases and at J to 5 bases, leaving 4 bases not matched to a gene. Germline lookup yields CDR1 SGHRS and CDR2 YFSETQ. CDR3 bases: TGCGCCAGCAGCTTGGCCGGGACTACCGAGACCCAGTACTTC. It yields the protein CASSLAGTTETQYF.

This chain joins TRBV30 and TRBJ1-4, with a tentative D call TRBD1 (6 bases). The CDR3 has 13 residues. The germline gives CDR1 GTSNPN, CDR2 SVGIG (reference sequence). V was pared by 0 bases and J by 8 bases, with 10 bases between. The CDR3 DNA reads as TGTGCCTGGAGTGTAGGGGGGGTGGAAAAACTGTTTTTT. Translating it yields CAWSVGGVEKLFF.

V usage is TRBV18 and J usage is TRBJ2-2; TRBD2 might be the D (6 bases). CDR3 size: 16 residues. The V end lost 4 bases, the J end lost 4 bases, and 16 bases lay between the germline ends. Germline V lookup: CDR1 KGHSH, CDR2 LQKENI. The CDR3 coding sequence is TGTGCCAGCTCACGGGGCGGGCTAGCGATCACCGGGGAGCTGTTTTTT. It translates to CASSRGGLAITGELFF.

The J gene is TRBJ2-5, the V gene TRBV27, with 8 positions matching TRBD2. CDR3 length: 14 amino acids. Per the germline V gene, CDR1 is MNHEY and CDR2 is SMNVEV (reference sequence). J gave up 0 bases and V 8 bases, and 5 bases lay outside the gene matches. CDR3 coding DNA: TGTGCCAGCGCCCGACTAGCGAACCAAGAGACCCAGTACTTC. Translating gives CASARLANQETQYF.

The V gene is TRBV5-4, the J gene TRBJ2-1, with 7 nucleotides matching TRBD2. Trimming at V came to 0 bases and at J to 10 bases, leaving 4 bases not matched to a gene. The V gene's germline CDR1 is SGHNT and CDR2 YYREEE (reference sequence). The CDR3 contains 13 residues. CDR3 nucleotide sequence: TGTGCCAGCAGCTTGGGGACTAGGGACGAGCAGTTCTTC. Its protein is CASSLGTRDEQFF.

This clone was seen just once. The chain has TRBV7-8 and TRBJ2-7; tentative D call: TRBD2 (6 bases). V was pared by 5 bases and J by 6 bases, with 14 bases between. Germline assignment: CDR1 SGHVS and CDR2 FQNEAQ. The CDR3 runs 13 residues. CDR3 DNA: TGTGCCAGCAGCCCGGGGGAGGTAGGCGAGCAGTACGTC. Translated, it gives CASSPGEVGEQYV.

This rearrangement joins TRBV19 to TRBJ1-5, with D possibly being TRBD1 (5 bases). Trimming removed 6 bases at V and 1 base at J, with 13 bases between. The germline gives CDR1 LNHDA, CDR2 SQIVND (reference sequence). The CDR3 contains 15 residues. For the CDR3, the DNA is TGTGCCAGTAGGGGGGGACTGGTGAGCAATCAGCCCCAGCATTTT. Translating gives CASRGGLVSNQPQHF.

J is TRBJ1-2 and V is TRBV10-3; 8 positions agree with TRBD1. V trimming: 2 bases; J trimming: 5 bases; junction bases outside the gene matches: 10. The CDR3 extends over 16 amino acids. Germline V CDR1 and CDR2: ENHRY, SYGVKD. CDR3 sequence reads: CAISEGGQGIGYGYTF. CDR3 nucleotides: TGTGCCATCAGTGAGGGCGGACAGGGTATCGGGTATGGCTACACCTTC.

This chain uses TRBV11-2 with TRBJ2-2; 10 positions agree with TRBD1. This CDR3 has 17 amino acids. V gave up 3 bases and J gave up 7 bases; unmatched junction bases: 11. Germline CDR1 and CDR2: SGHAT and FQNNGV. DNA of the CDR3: TGTGCCAGCAGCTTCCCCCCCGGGACAGGGGTGGTCGGGGAGCTGTTTTTT. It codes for CASSFPPGTGVVGELFF.

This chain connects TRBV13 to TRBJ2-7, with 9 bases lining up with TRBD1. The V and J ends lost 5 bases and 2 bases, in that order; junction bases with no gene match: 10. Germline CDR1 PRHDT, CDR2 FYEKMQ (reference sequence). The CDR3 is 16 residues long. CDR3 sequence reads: CASSPPRDRAAYEQYF. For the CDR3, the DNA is TGTGCCAGCAGCCCTCCCCGGGACAGGGCCGCCTACGAGCAGTACTTC.

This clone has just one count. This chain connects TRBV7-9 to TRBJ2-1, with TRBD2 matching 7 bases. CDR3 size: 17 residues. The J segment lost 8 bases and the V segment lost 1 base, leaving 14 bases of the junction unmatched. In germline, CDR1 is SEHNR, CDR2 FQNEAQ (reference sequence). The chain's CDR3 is CASSLEWGGSLNHEQFF. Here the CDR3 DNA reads TGTGCCAGCAGCTTAGAGTGGGGGGGGTCCCTGAACCATGAGCAGTTCTTC.

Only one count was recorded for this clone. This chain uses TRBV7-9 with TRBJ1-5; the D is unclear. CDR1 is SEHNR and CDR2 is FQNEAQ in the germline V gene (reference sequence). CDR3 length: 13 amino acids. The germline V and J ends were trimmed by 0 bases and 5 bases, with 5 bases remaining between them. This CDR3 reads CASSLAWHQPQHF. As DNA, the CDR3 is TGTGCCAGCAGCTTAGCGTGGCATCAGCCCCAGCATTTT.

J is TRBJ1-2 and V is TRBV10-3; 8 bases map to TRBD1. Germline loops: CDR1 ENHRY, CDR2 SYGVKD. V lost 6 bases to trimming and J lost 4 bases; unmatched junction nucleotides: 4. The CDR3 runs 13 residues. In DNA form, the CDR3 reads TGTGCCATCAGGGGACAGGCGGTCTATGGCTACACCTTC. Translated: CAIRGQAVYGYTF.

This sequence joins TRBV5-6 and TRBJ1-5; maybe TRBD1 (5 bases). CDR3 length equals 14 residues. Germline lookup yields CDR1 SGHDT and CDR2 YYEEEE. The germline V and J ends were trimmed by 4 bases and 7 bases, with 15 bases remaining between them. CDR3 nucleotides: TGTGCCAGCAGCGGAATGGGGGGAGGACAGCCCCAGCATTTT. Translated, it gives CASSGMGGGQPQHF.

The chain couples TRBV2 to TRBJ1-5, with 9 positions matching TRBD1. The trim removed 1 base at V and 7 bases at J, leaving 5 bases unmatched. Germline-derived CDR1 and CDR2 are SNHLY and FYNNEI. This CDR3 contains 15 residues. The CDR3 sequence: CASSEGGTGRQPQHF. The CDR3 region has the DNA TGTGCCAGCAGTGAAGGTGGGACAGGGAGACAGCCCCAGCATTTT.